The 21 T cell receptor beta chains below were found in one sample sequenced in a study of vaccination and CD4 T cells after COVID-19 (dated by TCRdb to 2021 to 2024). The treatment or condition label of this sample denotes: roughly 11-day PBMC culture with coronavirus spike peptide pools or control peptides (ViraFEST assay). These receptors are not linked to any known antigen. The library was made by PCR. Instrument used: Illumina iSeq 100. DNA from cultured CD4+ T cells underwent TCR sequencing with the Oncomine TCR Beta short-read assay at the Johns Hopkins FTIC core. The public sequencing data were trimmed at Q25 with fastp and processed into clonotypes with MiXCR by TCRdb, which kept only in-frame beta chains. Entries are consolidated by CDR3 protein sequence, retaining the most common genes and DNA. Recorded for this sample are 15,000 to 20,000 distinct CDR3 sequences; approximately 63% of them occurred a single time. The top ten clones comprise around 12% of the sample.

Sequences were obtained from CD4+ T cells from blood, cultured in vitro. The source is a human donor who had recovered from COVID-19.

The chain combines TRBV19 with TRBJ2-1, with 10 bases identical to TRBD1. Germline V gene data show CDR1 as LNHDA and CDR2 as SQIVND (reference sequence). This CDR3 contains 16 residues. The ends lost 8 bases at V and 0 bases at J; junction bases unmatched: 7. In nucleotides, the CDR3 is TGTGCCAGTGCGGGACAGGGGTCGAGCTCCTACAATGAGCAGTTCTTC. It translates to CASAGQGSSSYNEQFF.

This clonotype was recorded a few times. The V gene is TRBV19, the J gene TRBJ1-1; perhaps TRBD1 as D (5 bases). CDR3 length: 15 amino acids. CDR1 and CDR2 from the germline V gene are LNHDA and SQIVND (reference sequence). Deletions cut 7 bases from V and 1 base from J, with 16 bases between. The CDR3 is CASTPFSTANTEAFF. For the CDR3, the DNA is TGTGCCAGTACCCCTTTTTCGACAGCGAACACTGAAGCTTTCTTT.

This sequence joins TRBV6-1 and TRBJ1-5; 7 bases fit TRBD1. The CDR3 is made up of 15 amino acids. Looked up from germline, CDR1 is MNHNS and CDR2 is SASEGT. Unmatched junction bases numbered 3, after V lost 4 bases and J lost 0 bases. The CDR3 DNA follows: TGTGCCAGCAGTGGACAGGGATTTAGCAATCAGCCCCAGCATTTT. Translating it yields CASSGQGFSNQPQHF.

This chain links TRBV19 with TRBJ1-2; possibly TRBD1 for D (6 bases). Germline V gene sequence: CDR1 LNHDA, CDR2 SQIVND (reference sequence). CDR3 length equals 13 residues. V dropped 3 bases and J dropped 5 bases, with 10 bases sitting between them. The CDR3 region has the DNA TGTGCCAGTAGTATGCAGGGGTATTATGGCTACACCTTC. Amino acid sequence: CASSMQGYYGYTF.

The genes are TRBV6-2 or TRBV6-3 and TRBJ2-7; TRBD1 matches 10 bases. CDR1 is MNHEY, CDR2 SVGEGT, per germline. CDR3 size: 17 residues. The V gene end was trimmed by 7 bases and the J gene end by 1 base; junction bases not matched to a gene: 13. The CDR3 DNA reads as TGTGCCAGCACCAACTACCGGGACAGGGGTCGATCCTACGAGCAGTACTTC. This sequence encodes CASTNYRDRGRSYEQYF.

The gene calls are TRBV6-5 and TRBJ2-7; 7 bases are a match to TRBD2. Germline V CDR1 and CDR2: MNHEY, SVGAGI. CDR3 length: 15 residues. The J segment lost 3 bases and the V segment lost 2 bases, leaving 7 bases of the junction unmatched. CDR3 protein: CASSYGGGSYYEQYF. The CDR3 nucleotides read TGTGCCAGCAGTTACGGCGGCGGGAGCTACTACGAGCAGTACTTC.

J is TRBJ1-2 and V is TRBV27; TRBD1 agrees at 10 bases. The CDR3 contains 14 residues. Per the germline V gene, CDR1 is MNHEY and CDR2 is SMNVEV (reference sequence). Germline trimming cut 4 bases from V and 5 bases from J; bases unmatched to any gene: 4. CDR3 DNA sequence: TGTGCCAGCAGTTCCGGGACAGGGGAATATGGCTACACCTTC. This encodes CASSSGTGEYGYTF.

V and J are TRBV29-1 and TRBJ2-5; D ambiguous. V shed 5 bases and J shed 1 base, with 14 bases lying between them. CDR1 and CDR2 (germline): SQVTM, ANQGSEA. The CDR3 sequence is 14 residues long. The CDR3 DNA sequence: TGCAGCGTTTATTTTTTGATAGCCCAAGAGACCCAGTACTTC. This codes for CSVYFLIAQETQYF.

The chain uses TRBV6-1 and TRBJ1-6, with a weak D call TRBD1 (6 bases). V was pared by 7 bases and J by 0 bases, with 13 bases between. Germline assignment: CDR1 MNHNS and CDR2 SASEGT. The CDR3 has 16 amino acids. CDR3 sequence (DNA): TGTGCCAGCACCCGGGGGGCGACCTCCTATAATTCACCCCTCCACTTT. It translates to CASTRGATSYNSPLHF.

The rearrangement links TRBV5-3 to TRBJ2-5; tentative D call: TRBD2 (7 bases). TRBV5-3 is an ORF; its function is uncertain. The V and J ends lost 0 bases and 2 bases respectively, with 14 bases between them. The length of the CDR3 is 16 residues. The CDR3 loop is CARSLVGGGLQETQYF. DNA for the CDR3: TGTGCCAGAAGCTTGGTTGGCGGGGGCTTACAAGAGACCCAGTACTTC.

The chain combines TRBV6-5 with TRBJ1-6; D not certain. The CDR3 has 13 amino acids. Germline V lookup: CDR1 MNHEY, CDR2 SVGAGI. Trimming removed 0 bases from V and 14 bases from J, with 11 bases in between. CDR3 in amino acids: CASSYSREASLHF. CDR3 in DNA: TGTGCCAGCAGTTACTCAAGGGAGGCATCCCTCCACTTT.

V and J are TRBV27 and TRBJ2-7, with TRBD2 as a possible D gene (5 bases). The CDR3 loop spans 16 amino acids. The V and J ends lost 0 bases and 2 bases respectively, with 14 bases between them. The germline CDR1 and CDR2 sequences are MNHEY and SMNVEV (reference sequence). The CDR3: CASSLSVASRTYEQYF. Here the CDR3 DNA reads TGTGCCAGCAGTTTATCGGTGGCTAGCCGGACCTACGAGCAGTACTTC.

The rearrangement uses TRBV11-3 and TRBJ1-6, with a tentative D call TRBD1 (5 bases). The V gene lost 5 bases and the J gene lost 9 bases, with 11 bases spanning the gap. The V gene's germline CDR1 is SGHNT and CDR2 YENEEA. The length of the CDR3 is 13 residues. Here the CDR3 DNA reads TGTGCCAGCAGCCTCCAGGGTGGTTCACCCCTCCACTTT. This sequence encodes CASSLQGGSPLHF.

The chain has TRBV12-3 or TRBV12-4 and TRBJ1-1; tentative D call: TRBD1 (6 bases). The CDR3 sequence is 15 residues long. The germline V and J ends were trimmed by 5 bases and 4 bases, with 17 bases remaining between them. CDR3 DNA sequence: TGTGCCAGCAGTCCAAAGGGGGGATTGGCCACTGAAGCTTTCTTT. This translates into CASSPKGGLATEAFF.

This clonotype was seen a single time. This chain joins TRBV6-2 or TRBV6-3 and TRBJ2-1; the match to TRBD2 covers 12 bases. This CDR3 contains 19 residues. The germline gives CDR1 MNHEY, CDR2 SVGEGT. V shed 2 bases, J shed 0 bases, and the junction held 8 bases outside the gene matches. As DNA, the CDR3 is TGTGCCAGCAGTTACCCGACTAGCGGGGGCCCCGGCTCCTACAATGAGCAGTTCTTC. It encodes CASSYPTSGGPGSYNEQFF.

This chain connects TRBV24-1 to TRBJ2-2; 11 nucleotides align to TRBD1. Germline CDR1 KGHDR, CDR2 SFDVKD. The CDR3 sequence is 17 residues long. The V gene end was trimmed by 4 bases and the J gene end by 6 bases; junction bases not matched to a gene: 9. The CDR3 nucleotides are TGTGCCACCAGTGACGACGGACAGGGGGCATATTCCGGGGAGCTGTTTTTT. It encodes CATSDDGQGAYSGELFF.

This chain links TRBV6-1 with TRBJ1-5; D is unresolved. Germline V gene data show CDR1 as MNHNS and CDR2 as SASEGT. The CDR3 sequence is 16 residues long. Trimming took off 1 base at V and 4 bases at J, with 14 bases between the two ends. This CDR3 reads CASSEVVSKRNQPQHF. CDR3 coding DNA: TGTGCCAGCAGTGAAGTAGTCAGCAAAAGAAATCAGCCCCAGCATTTT.

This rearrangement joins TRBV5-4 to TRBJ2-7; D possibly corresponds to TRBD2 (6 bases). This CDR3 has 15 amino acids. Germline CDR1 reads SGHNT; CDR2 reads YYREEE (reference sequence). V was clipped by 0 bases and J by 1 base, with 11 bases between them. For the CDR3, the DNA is TGTGCCAGCAGCTTGGCCGGGAGCGGTTCCTACGAGCAGTACTTC. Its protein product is CASSLAGSGSYEQYF.

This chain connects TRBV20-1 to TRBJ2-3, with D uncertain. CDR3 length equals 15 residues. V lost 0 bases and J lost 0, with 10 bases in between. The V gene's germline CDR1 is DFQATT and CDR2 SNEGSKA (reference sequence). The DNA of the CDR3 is TGCAGTGCTAGAGACCGGCGTCCTAGCACAGATACGCAGTATTTT. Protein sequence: CSARDRRPSTDTQYF.

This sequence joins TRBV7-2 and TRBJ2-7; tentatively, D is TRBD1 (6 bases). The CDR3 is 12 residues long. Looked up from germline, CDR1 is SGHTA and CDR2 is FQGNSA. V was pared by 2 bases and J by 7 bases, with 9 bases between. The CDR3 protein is CASSLIGGEQYF. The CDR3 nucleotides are TGTGCCAGCAGCTTAATAGGGGGTGAGCAGTACTTC.

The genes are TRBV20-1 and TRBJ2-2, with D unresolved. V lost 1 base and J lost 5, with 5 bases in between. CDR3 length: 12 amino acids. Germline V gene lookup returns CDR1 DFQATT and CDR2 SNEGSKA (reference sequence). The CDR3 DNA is TGCAGTGCTAGAGTCCGAACCGGGGAGCTGTTTTTT. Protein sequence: CSARVRTGELFF.